The 11 T cell receptor beta chains below come from one sample, sequenced in a study of control samples from healthy donors and cancer patients. The method was immunoSEQ multiplex PCR; TCRdb's version includes in-frame clones alone and lacks a portion of them. The table has approximately 110,000 clones, about nine tenths seen once. Sequenced sample: blood. The source of these receptors is a human donor in good health. The donor label of this sample is uncertain.

The gene calls are TRBV28 and TRBJ2-1; no reliable D call. From germline, CDR1 is MDHEN and CDR2 SYDVKM. The CDR3 has 14 residues. V was pared by 5 bases and J by 2 bases, with 10 bases between. This chain's CDR3 is CASSAGLAYNEQFF. CDR3 sequence (DNA): TGTGCCAGCAGTGCCGGGCTAGCCTACAATGAGCAGTTCTTC.

V is TRBV11-3 and J is TRBJ2-2, with D possibly TRBD2 on 5 matching bases. Trimming removed 9 bases at V and 2 bases at J, with 10 bases between. Germline CDR1 and CDR2: SGHNT and YENEEA. The CDR3 is made up of 13 amino acids. The CDR3 sequence is CASSEGNTGELFF. In DNA form, the CDR3 reads TGTGCCAGTTCTGAGGGAAACACCGGGGAGCTGTTTTTT.

V and J are TRBV5-6 and TRBJ1-2; possible D gene TRBD1, 6 bases. CDR3 length: 13 amino acids. Per the germline V gene, CDR1 is SGHDT and CDR2 is YYEEEE. Trimming stripped 0 bases from V and 11 bases from J, with 14 bases between. The DNA for the CDR3 is TGTGCCAGCAGCTTGGACAGGGACTCCGTTTACACCTTC. The encoded protein is CASSLDRDSVYTF.

Concerning this clone itself: Distinct nucleotide sequences in the sample also encode this CDR3. The chain uses TRBV28 and TRBJ1-5; no firm D call. Germline V lookup: CDR1 MDHEN, CDR2 SYDVKM. Between the trimmed V and J ends, which lost 6 bases and 0 bases, there was a span of 12 bases. This CDR3 is 15 amino acids long. This CDR3 reads CASRTRRNSNQPQHF. The CDR3 DNA sequence: TGTGCCAGCAGAACCCGACGGAATAGCAATCAGCCCCAGCATTTT.

The chain joins TRBV10-3 to TRBJ1-2; no reliable D call. The germline CDR1 and CDR2 sequences are ENHRY and SYGVKD. CDR3 size: 14 residues. V lost 2 bases to trimming and J lost 2 bases, with 9 bases between them. CDR3 amino acids: CAISERSVNYGYTF. CDR3 in DNA: TGTGCCATCAGTGAGAGGTCCGTGAACTATGGCTACACCTTC.

As for this clone: Other DNA sequences from this sample encode an identical CDR3 as well. The CDR3 protein is CASSHGRTAYNEQFF. As DNA, the CDR3 is TGTGCCAGCAGCCACGGACGGACAGCCTACAATGAGCAGTTCTTC. The chain uses TRBV11-3 and TRBJ2-1; D might be TRBD1 (6 bases). Germline V lookup: CDR1 SGHNT, CDR2 YENEEA. CDR3 length: 15 amino acids. The germline V and J ends were trimmed by 5 bases and 2 bases, with 13 bases remaining between them.

V and J are TRBV5-4 and TRBJ2-3; D uncertain. V was cut by 5 bases and J by 2 bases, with 9 bases left in between. The CDR3 is 13 amino acids. In germline, CDR1 is SGHNT, CDR2 YYREEE (reference sequence). The DNA of the CDR3 is TGTGCCAGCAGTCAGACTCACACAGATACGCAGTATTTT. Its protein is CASSQTHTDTQYF.

The chain recombines TRBV10-3 with TRBJ2-1; 7 bases align to TRBD1. The CDR3 consists of 13 residues. V shed 1 base and J 14 bases; nucleotides not matched to a gene: 8. Germline V CDR1 and CDR2: ENHRY, SYGVKD. The CDR3 loop is CAISEFLGQEEFF. The CDR3 region has the DNA TGTGCCATCAGTGAGTTTTTAGGACAGGAAGAGTTCTTC.

The chain joins TRBV11-2 to TRBJ1-6, with no clear D. The CDR3 has 19 amino acids. Germline-derived CDR1 and CDR2 are SGHAT and FQNNGV. V lost 2 bases and J 0 bases, leaving 17 bases between the germline ends. The CDR3 loop is CASSLSDVVGSSYNSPLHF. For the CDR3, the DNA is TGTGCCAGCAGCTTATCGGACGTGGTGGGGAGCTCCTATAATTCACCCCTCCACTTT.

The chain employs TRBV5-1 and TRBJ2-7; 10 bases are a match to TRBD2. The CDR3 covers 15 residues. The V and J ends lost 4 bases and 7 bases, in that order; junction bases with no gene match: 11. Germline loops: CDR1 SGHRS, CDR2 YFSETQ. In DNA, the CDR3 is TGCGCCAGCAGCCCCGGGGTAGCGGGGGGCGGGGAGCAGTACTTC. As protein: CASSPGVAGGGEQYF.

The chain couples TRBV5-1 to TRBJ2-2; TRBD1 matches 7 bases. The CDR3 covers 16 residues. V trimming: 1 base; J trimming: 0 bases; junction bases outside the gene matches: 3. The germline CDR1 and CDR2 sequences are SGHRS and YFSETQ. CDR3 nucleotides: TGCGCCAGCAGCTTGAGGGGGACAGCGAACACCGGGGAGCTGTTTTTT. Amino acid sequence: CASSLRGTANTGELFF.